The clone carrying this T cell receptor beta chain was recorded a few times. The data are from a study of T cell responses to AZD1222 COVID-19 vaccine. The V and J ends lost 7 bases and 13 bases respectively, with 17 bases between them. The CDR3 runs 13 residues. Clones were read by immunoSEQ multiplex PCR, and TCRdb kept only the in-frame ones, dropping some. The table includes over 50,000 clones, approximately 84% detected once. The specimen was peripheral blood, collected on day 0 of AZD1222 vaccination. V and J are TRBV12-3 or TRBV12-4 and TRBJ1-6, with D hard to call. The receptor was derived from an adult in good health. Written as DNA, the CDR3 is TGTGCCAGCACCTGGCAGCAAGACTATCCCCTCCACTTT. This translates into CASTWQQDYPLHF.